A selection of T cell receptor beta chains follows, all from one sample in a study of siplizumab effects on memory and regulatory T cells. Measured with immunoSEQ multiplex PCR; TCRdb has only the in-frame clones, and not every one. Here the sample spans 85,000 to 90,000 clones, 85% to 90% being singletons. Input material: CD4+ T cells sorted from blood. These TCRs come from a human donor in good health. Both conserved end residues are part of each CDR3. A D gene is named only where the DNA matches it firmly. Size tells how often a clone was seen (once, few, many) or the class of an expanded clone, and some rows leave it out.

TRBV2,TRBJ1-1,few,NA,CASSERLANTEAFF,TGTGCCAGCAGTGAAAGGTTGGCGAACACTGAAGCTTTCTTT
TRBV19,TRBJ2-3,NA,TRBD1,CASSPGQGAGLAQYF,TGTGCCAGTAGCCCGGGACAGGGGGCTGGGTTGGCGCAGTATTTT
TRBV6-6,TRBJ1-2,once,NA,CASSYTGANYGYTF,TGTGCCAGCAGTTACACAGGTGCTAACTATGGCTACACCTTC
TRBV6-7,TRBJ2-7,NA,NA,CASSKLVGVNEQYF,TGTGCCAGCAGTAAACTAGTGGGGGTCAACGAGCAGTACTTC
TRBV5-1,TRBJ2-2,NA,NA,CASSLAGGTGELFF,TGCGCCAGCAGCTTGGCCGGAGGCACCGGGGAGCTGTTTTTT
TRBV6-1,TRBJ2-7,NA,TRBD2,CASRREGLSYEQYF,TGTGCCAGCAGACGGGAGGGCCTTAGTTACGAGCAGTACTTC
TRBV6-1,TRBJ2-1,NA,TRBD2,CASSLFSGSGDEQFF,TGTGCCAGCAGCCTGTTTAGCGGGAGTGGGGATGAGCAGTTCTTC
TRBV11-1,TRBJ2-5,NA,NA,CASSIHGQKQETQYF,TGTGCCAGCAGCATCCATGGGCAGAAGCAAGAGACCCAGTACTTC
TRBV5-4,TRBJ2-7,NA,TRBD2,CASSPRLAGNVAYEQYF,TGTGCCAGCAGCCCGAGACTAGCGGGTAATGTGGCCTACGAGCAGTACTTC
TRBV7-3,TRBJ2-2,NA,NA,CASSLLGSANTGELFF,TGTGCCAGCAGCCTTCTCGGCAGCGCGAACACCGGGGAGCTGTTTTTT
TRBV5-1,TRBJ2-7,NA,TRBD1,CASRTTTGTGGYEQYF,TGCGCCAGCAGAACCACCACCGGGACAGGGGGCTACGAGCAGTACTTC
TRBV5-1,TRBJ2-7,NA,TRBD1,CASSLGTGHYEQYF,TGCGCCAGCAGCTTAGGGACAGGCCACTACGAGCAGTACTTC
TRBV7-8,TRBJ1-1,NA,NA,CASSRNRVNTEAFF,TGTGCCAGCAGCCGTAACAGGGTGAACACTGAAGCTTTCTTT
TRBV27,TRBJ2-1,NA,TRBD2,CASSSRLAGSYNEQFF,TGTGCCAGCAGTTCCCGTCTAGCGGGATCTTACAATGAGCAGTTCTTC
TRBV2,TRBJ1-1,NA,NA,CASTYRGSLMNTEAFF,TGTGCCAGCACTTATAGGGGGTCGCTTATGAACACTGAAGCTTTCTTT
TRBV5-1,TRBJ2-6,once,NA,CASSIRTGANVLTF,TGCGCCAGCAGCATAAGGACAGGGGCCAACGTCCTGACTTTC
TRBV5-4,TRBJ1-2,NA,TRBD1,CASSSDRDRDGGYTF,TGTGCCAGCAGCTCGGACAGGGATAGGGATGGTGGCTACACCTTC
TRBV15,TRBJ1-4,NA,TRBD1,CATSKEQGAKLFF,TGTGCCACCAGCAAAGAACAGGGGGCGAAACTGTTTTTT
TRBV7-9,TRBJ1-2,once,NA,CASSGTAFYGYTF,TGTGCCAGCAGCGGCACCGCGTTCTATGGCTACACCTTC
TRBV6-1,TRBJ2-2,NA,NA,CASKASVNTGELFF,TGTGCCAGCAAAGCCAGCGTGAACACCGGGGAGCTGTTTTTT
TRBV10-3,TRBJ2-3,NA,TRBD2,CAISGRGGIASTDTQYF,TGTGCCATCAGTGGGAGGGGAGGGATCGCTAGCACAGATACGCAGTATTTT
TRBV6-6,TRBJ2-2,NA,TRBD2,CASSHGRGTGELFF,TGTGCCAGCAGTCACGGGCGGGGGACCGGGGAGCTGTTTTTT
TRBV6-1,TRBJ1-2,NA,NA,CASSERRGGYTF,TGTGCCAGCAGTGAACGTAGGGGTGGCTACACCTTC
TRBV18,TRBJ2-1,NA,NA,CATASLVGEQFF,TGTGCCACCGCCTCGTTAGTTGGTGAGCAGTTCTTC
TRBV6-4,TRBJ2-1,NA,NA,CASSESYNLRDEQFF,TGTGCCAGCAGTGAGTCCTACAACCTCAGGGACGAGCAGTTCTTC
TRBV28,TRBJ2-1,NA,TRBD2,CASRPRGLAGARFDQFF,TGTGCCAGCAGACCACGGGGGCTAGCGGGAGCGCGCTTTGATCAGTTCTTC
TRBV9,TRBJ2-3,NA,TRBD1,CASGQGGTDTQYF,TGTGCCAGCGGACAGGGGGGCACAGATACGCAGTATTTT
TRBV19,TRBJ1-5,NA,TRBD1,CASRSRDRETNQPQHF,TGTGCCAGTAGAAGCCGGGACAGGGAGACCAATCAGCCCCAGCATTTT
TRBV7-3,TRBJ2-7,NA,NA,CASMIAGPPGEQYF,TGTGCCAGCATGATTGCGGGACCCCCAGGCGAGCAGTACTTC
TRBV19,TRBJ1-5,NA,NA,CASSIMTNQPQHF,TGTGCCAGTAGTATAATGACCAATCAGCCCCAGCATTTT
TRBV2,TRBJ1-5,NA,NA,CASRTRTDQPQHF,TGTGCCAGCAGAACCAGGACTGATCAGCCCCAGCATTTT
TRBV29-1,TRBJ2-7,NA,NA,CSVEHSYEQYF,TGCAGCGTTGAACACAGCTACGAGCAGTACTTC
TRBV5-4,TRBJ2-2,NA,NA,CASSLGLQQPGTGELFF,TGTGCCAGCAGCTTGGGATTACAGCAGCCAGGAACCGGGGAGCTGTTTTTT
TRBV9,TRBJ2-7,NA,NA,CASSPGRAREYEQYF,TGTGCCAGCAGCCCGGGTCGGGCACGGGAGTACGAGCAGTACTTC
TRBV6-4,TRBJ1-5,NA,NA,CASSPRGSNQPQHF,TGTGCCAGCAGCCCCAGGGGAAGCAATCAGCCCCAGCATTTT
TRBV7-6,TRBJ2-2,NA,NA,CASSLGDHTGELFF,TGTGCCAGCAGCTTAGGTGACCACACCGGGGAGCTGTTTTTT
TRBV6-1,TRBJ2-3,NA,NA,CASSEALSGKGTDTQYF,TGTGCCAGCAGTGAAGCGCTAAGTGGGAAAGGGACAGATACGCAGTATTTT
TRBV14,TRBJ2-6,NA,NA,CASSDRTSSSGANVLTF,TGTGCCAGCAGCGACAGGACTTCCAGCTCTGGGGCCAACGTCCTGACTTTC
TRBV10-3,TRBJ1-1,NA,NA,CRAGVGTEAFF,TGCCGGGCGGGGGTTGGGACTGAAGCTTTCTTT
TRBV5-1,TRBJ2-3,NA,TRBD2,CASSTVAGGLGDTQYF,TGCGCCAGCAGCACCGTAGCGGGAGGGCTGGGAGATACGCAGTATTTT
TRBV11-3,TRBJ2-7,NA,TRBD1,CASRGQGSFDEQYF,TGTGCCAGCAGGGGACAGGGGAGTTTCGACGAGCAGTACTTC
TRBV6-5,TRBJ1-4,NA,TRBD1,CASSYSRTGTQKLFF,TGTGCCAGCAGTTACTCGAGGACAGGGACCCAAAAACTGTTTTTT